The present T cell receptor (beta chain) was sequenced within a study of Ad26.COV2.S vaccination and SARS-CoV-2 variants. For the study at large: Intramuscularly, Ad26.COV2.S was given either once or twice, 56 days apart.

The table came from immunoSEQ multiplex PCR; TCRdb's copy has only in-frame clones and leaves some out. The sample shows 500,000 or so clones, roughly nine tenths of them seen only once. Treatment indicated: about 20 received Ad26.COV2.S at low or high dose, single or two shots; five or six received placebo; per-sample allocation not given. Collection of the samples took place on day 63 after the first injection of vaccine or placebo. Overall study findings and caveats: Using TCR breadth and depth analyses may have led to underestimated total T cell responses. Reportedly, after vaccination the spike-specific CD8+ and CD4+ T cell responses displayed substantial breadth. Vaccine recipients surpassed placebo recipients in spike-specific TCR breadth.

Concerning this clone: Antigen unknown.

CDR3 size: 15 residues. Trimming removed 4 bases at V and 5 bases at J, with 14 bases between. The germline V gene encodes CDR1 LGHDT and CDR2 YNNKEL (reference sequence). The chain is built from TRBV3-1 (or the pseudogene TRBV3-2) and TRBJ1-4, with D unresolved. Material: peripheral blood, obtained in a trial of Ad26.COV2.S vaccine versus placebo. The receptor's source is a person aged 18 to 65 who received the Ad26.COV2.S COVID-19 vaccine or a placebo. The CDR3, as DNA: TGTGCCAGCAGCCCGTTTCGGGATGTGAATGAAAAACTGTTTTTT. Protein sequence: CASSPFRDVNEKLFF.